These 17 T cell receptor beta chains originate from one sample sequenced in a study of blood T cell repertoires in COVID-19. TCRdb's copy holds only in-frame clones and misses some; the assay was immunoSEQ multiplex PCR. The sample has about 150,000 clones, approximately 90% seen once. Sample: peripheral blood. The receptors come from a young man with COVID-19, enrolled during active disease.

This sequence joins TRBV13 and TRBJ1-2; D possibly corresponds to TRBD1 (5 bases). The V end lost 3 bases, the J end lost 7 bases, and 27 bases lay between the germline ends. The CDR3 totals 18 residues. CDR1 and CDR2 from the germline V gene are PRHDT and FYEKMQ (reference sequence). DNA of the CDR3: TGTGCCAGCAGCTTTGAACAGCGATTGCGGGGGGAGATAGGTGGCTACACCTTC. It yields the protein CASSFEQRLRGEIGGYTF. The full variable domain, in which reference TRBV13 and TRBJ1-2 provide the parts outside the CDR3, is AAGVIQSPRHLIKEKRETATLKCYPIPRHDTVYWYQQGPGQDPQFLISFYEKMQSDKGSIPDRFSAQQFSDYHSELNMSSLELGDSALYFCASSFEQRLRGEIGGYTFGSGTRLTVV.

J is TRBJ2-7 and V is TRBV5-4, with 14 nucleotides matching TRBD2. The CDR3 runs to 16 residues. With V trimmed by 4 bases and J by 5 bases, 8 bases remained unmatched. CDR1 is SGHNT and CDR2 is YYREEE in the germline V gene (reference sequence). The CDR3 region has the DNA TGTGCCAGCAGCCGGGGACTAGCGGGAGTAGGGCACGAGCAGTACTTC. Protein: CASSRGLAGVGHEQYF.

V gene TRBV7-6 combines with J gene TRBJ2-7; 10 bases are shared with TRBD2. CDR1 SGHVS and CDR2 FNYEAQ come from the germline V gene. The CDR3 consists of 15 residues. V was pared by 5 bases and J by 2 bases, with 6 bases of the junction left unmatched. The CDR3 protein is CASSQRTSGTYEQYF. The CDR3 DNA is TGTGCCAGCAGCCAGCGGACTAGCGGAACCTACGAGCAGTACTTC.

V and J are TRBV5-8 and TRBJ1-1; D is uncertain. Germline CDR1 SGHTS, CDR2 YDEGEE. Trimming pared 1 base from V and 1 base from J, leaving 11 bases between. This CDR3 spans 15 amino acids. The CDR3 protein is CASSLFGMANTEAFF. The CDR3 DNA reads TGTGCCAGCAGCTTGTTCGGGATGGCGAACACTGAAGCTTTCTTT. Based on the CDR3 plus reference TRBV5-8 and TRBJ1-1, the full variable domain is EAGVTQSPTHLIKTRGQQATLRCSPISGHTSVYWYQQALGLGLQFLLWYDEGEERNRGNFPPRFSGRQFPNYSSELNVNALELEDSALYLCASSLFGMANTEAFFGQGTRLTVV.

This clone was observed a single time. The chain couples TRBV7-9 to TRBJ1-5; weak D call: TRBD1 (5 bases). Germline CDR1 and CDR2: SEHNR and FQNEAQ (reference sequence). V lost 5 bases and J 4 bases, leaving 12 bases between the germline ends. This CDR3 has 14 amino acids. The CDR3, as DNA: TGTGCCAGCAGCGCGCCGGGACTTAATCAGCCCCAGCATTTT. Its translation is CASSAPGLNQPQHF.

V usage is TRBV6-5 and J usage is TRBJ1-3; 8 bases map to TRBD1. The germline V gene encodes CDR1 MNHEY and CDR2 SVGAGI. CDR3 length equals 14 residues. Trimming took 6 bases from V and 2 from J; bases not matched to a gene: 3. The CDR3 sequence is CASRGGQAGNTIYF. CDR3 sequence (DNA): TGTGCCAGCAGGGGGGGACAGGCTGGAAACACCATATATTTT.

The genes are TRBV14 and TRBJ1-2; maybe TRBD1 (6 bases). Germline loops: CDR1 SGHDN, CDR2 FVKESK. Trimming pared 0 bases from V and 4 bases from J, leaving 9 bases between. This CDR3 spans 14 amino acids. CDR3 loop: CASSQEQGIYGYTF. DNA for the CDR3: TGTGCCAGCAGCCAAGAACAGGGAATCTATGGCTACACCTTC.

This chain links TRBV7-2 with TRBJ2-7; 7 bases map to TRBD1. CDR3 length equals 15 residues. CDR1 is SGHTA and CDR2 is FQGNSA in the germline V gene. The V segment lost 5 bases and the J segment 4 bases; nucleotides outside the gene matches: 11. CDR3 amino acids: CASSAPRQGPYEQYF. The CDR3 coding sequence is TGTGCCAGCAGCGCCCCCCGACAGGGCCCTTACGAGCAGTACTTC. The entire variable domain, with the rest obtained from reference TRBV7-2 and TRBJ2-7, is as follows: GAGVSQSPSNKVTEKGKDVELRCDPISGHTALYWYRQSLGQGLEFLIYFQGNSAPDKSGLPSDRFSAERTGGSVSTLTIQRTQQEDSAVYLCASSAPRQGPYEQYFGPGTRLTVT.

The rearrangement joins TRBV12-3 or TRBV12-4 to TRBJ1-2; TRBD1 might be the D (6 bases). V lost 6 bases and J lost 6, with 14 bases in between. This CDR3 comprises 13 residues. The CDR3 loop reads CASSEQGSDGYTF. For the CDR3, the DNA is TGTGCCAGCAGCGAACAGGGCAGCGATGGCTACACCTTC.

This chain connects TRBV19 to TRBJ1-5; D is perhaps TRBD1 (5 bases). Germline-derived CDR1 and CDR2 are LNHDA and SQIVND (reference sequence). There are 15 residues in the CDR3. V was clipped by 3 bases and J by 9 bases, with 18 bases between them. Written as DNA, the CDR3 is TGTGCCAGTAGTATGGGAAGCGGGGACCTCGGGCCCCAGCATTTT. It translates to CASSMGSGDLGPQHF.

The chain is built from TRBV3-1 (or the pseudogene TRBV3-2) and TRBJ2-1; 9 positions match TRBD2. V lost 4 bases to trimming and J lost 7 bases; unmatched junction nucleotides: 11. CDR1 and CDR2 (germline): LGHDT, YNNKEL (reference sequence). The CDR3 totals 16 residues. The CDR3 DNA follows: TGTGCCAGCAGCCCCGACCGGCTAGCGGGACGTAATGAGCAGTTCTTC. Translating it yields CASSPDRLAGRNEQFF.

The V call is TRBV5-4, the J call TRBJ2-1; 7 nucleotides align to TRBD2. Germline CDR1 reads SGHNT; CDR2 reads YYREEE (reference sequence). Trimming removed 4 bases from V and 5 bases from J; junction bases left unmatched: 12. The CDR3 extends over 16 amino acids. The chain's CDR3 is CASSTGGGTTHNEQFF. Written as DNA, the CDR3 is TGTGCCAGCAGCACGGGGGGAGGGACTACCCACAATGAGCAGTTCTTC.

The chain employs TRBV7-9 and TRBJ2-1; 9 bases are a match to TRBD1. The V gene end was trimmed by 8 bases and the J gene end by 4 bases; junction bases not matched to a gene: 3. This CDR3 has 13 residues. Per germline, CDR1 SEHNR and CDR2 FQNEAQ (reference sequence). Written as DNA, the CDR3 is TGTGCCAGCCCCGGGACAGGGTACAATGAGCAGTTCTTC. Encoded protein: CASPGTGYNEQFF.

V and J are TRBV6-4 and TRBJ1-2; D is undetermined. V lost 4 bases, J lost 4 bases, and 10 bases lay in between. Germline-derived CDR1 and CDR2 are MRHNA and SNTAGT. This CDR3 has 13 residues. CDR3 in amino acids: CASSAGIGYGYTF. The CDR3 DNA follows: TGTGCCAGCAGTGCCGGGATCGGCTATGGCTACACCTTC.

This chain uses TRBV6-6 with TRBJ2-3, with 7 positions matching TRBD2. V lost 5 bases to trimming and J lost 0 bases; unmatched junction nucleotides: 2. The CDR3 contains 14 residues. Looked up from germline, CDR1 is MNHNY and CDR2 is SVGAGI (reference sequence). The chain's CDR3 is CASSHGRSTDTQYF. The CDR3 DNA sequence: TGTGCCAGCAGTCACGGGAGGAGCACAGATACGCAGTATTTT.

The V and J genes are TRBV30 and TRBJ1-1, with 9 positions matching TRBD1. After removal of 8 bases from V and 6 bases from J, the junction contained 10 bases not matched to a gene. CDR3 size: 13 residues. Germline CDR1 and CDR2: GTSNPN and SVGIG (reference sequence). In DNA, the CDR3 is TGTGCCACCCGGACAGGGGAGATAGCTGAAGCTTTCTTT. This codes for CATRTGEIAEAFF.

The genes are TRBV10-3 and TRBJ2-2; perhaps TRBD2 as D (5 bases). The CDR3 runs 16 residues. In germline, CDR1 is ENHRY, CDR2 SYGVKD. V dropped 4 bases and J dropped 7 bases, with 19 bases sitting between them. The CDR3 here is CAISGLAPRSFGELFF. The CDR3 DNA sequence: TGTGCCATCAGTGGGCTAGCCCCACGAAGTTTCGGGGAGCTGTTTTTT.